This T cell receptor (beta chain) derives from a study of vaccination and CD4 T cells after COVID-19. For the study at large: At a median around 70 days (range 14 to 241) after dose two, post-vaccine samples were obtained.

At the Johns Hopkins FTIC core, DNA taken from cultured CD4+ T cells was sequenced by way of the Oncomine TCR Beta short-read assay. MiXCR, run by TCRdb on the PCR reads, gives a single entry per CDR3 protein. Of more than 20,000 distinct CDR3 sequences in the sample, 43% were seen once. Trimming removed 3 bases at V and 1 base at J, with 18 bases between. The CDR3 is 17 amino acids. CDR1 and CDR2 from the germline V gene are SEHNR and FQNEAQ (reference sequence). The table lists this clonotype with a few counts. What it binds is not known. Noted treatment: roughly 10-day PBMC culture with coronavirus spike peptide pools or control peptides (ViraFEST assay).

The chain combines TRBV7-9 with TRBJ1-1; D call uncertain. The specimen was CD4+ T cells from blood, cultured in vitro. The sequence was obtained from a human donor who had recovered from COVID-19. The CDR3 protein is CASSFPGDQKENTEAFF. For the CDR3, the DNA is TGTGCCAGCAGCTTCCCCGGTGACCAAAAGGAGAACACTGAAGCTTTCTTT.